Below are 27 T cell receptor beta chains sequenced from a single sample in a study of T cells in pancreatic ductal adenocarcinoma (dated by TCRdb to about 2017). The pancreatic ductal adenocarcinoma patients who were selected had gone through surgery without receiving any neoadjuvant therapy. The library was made by the immunoSEQ multiplex PCR assay. TCRdb took this table from immuneACCESS and kept in-frame rearrangements with V and J called. Such tables lack part of the clones; where checked against another copy, unresolved V genes explain under half of the gap, and the rest is unexplained. The sample records more than 15,000 clones, about 88% of which are singletons. Approximately 1% of the sample lies in the top ten. Sequencing used PBMCs. These receptors were obtained from a human donor with pancreatic ductal adenocarcinoma.

This clone was seen a single time. The V gene is TRBV9, the J gene TRBJ1-1, with 7 bases identical to TRBD1. In germline, CDR1 is SGDLS, CDR2 YYNGEE. This CDR3 contains 14 residues. The J segment lost 12 bases and the V segment lost 4 bases, leaving 15 bases of the junction unmatched. In DNA form, the CDR3 reads TGTGCCAGCAGCCCAAACAGGGGAGGCACCGAACCTTTCTTT. Translated: CASSPNRGGTEPFF.

The CDR3 spells CASSASLISNQPQHF. In DNA, the CDR3 is TGTGCCAGCAGTGCGAGCCTTATAAGCAATCAGCCCCAGCATTTT. The chain combines TRBV2 with TRBJ1-5, with D uncertain. CDR1 is SNHLY and CDR2 is FYNNEI in the germline V gene. The CDR3 runs 15 residues. V was clipped by 4 bases and J by 1 base, with 11 bases between them.

The V call is TRBV30, the J call TRBJ1-5; D gene unclear. This CDR3 comprises 15 residues. CDR1 and CDR2 from the germline V gene are GTSNPN and SVGIG (reference sequence). V lost 0 bases, J lost 0 bases, and 9 bases lay in between. CDR3 sequence reads: CAWSVGGNSNQPQHF. DNA for the CDR3: TGTGCCTGGAGTGTAGGAGGGAATAGCAATCAGCCCCAGCATTTT.

V usage is TRBV5-4 and J usage is TRBJ2-7, with TRBD1 matching over 10 bases. After removal of 4 bases from V and 5 bases from J, the junction contained 12 bases not matched to a gene. Germline-derived CDR1 and CDR2 are SGHNT and YYREEE (reference sequence). This CDR3 contains 16 residues. This chain's CDR3 is CASSTAPGQGSNEQYF. In nucleotides, the CDR3 is TGTGCCAGCAGCACGGCACCGGGACAGGGGTCAAACGAGCAGTACTTC.

The chain joins TRBV2 to TRBJ2-7; 8 bases align to TRBD1. The CDR3 extends over 13 amino acids. Germline V lookup: CDR1 SNHLY, CDR2 FYNNEI. J was trimmed by 3 bases and V by 6 bases; bases with no gene match: 4. This CDR3 reads CASRRDRLYEQYF. The CDR3 nucleotides read TGTGCCAGCAGGAGGGACAGGCTCTACGAGCAGTACTTC.

The chain is built from TRBV4-2 and TRBJ2-5, with 11 bases aligning to TRBD2. CDR1 is LGHNA, CDR2 YNFKEQ, per germline. J gave up 3 bases and V 4 bases, and 4 bases lay outside the gene matches. The CDR3 sequence is 15 residues long. The CDR3 sequence: CASSRKLAGEETQYF. The CDR3 DNA reads TGTGCCAGCAGCCGGAAACTAGCGGGGGAAGAGACCCAGTACTTC.

V usage is TRBV5-1 and J usage is TRBJ2-2, with TRBD1 matching 7 bases. CDR3 length: 14 amino acids. Trimming cost V 4 bases and J 5 bases; bases outside gene matches: 5. The V gene's germline CDR1 is SGHRS and CDR2 YFSETQ. The CDR3 DNA reads as TGCGCCAGCAGCCGCGAGGGGGCGACCGGGGAGCTGTTTTTT. It encodes CASSREGATGELFF. The variable domain in full, completed from reference TRBV5-1 and TRBJ2-2, reads KAGVTQTPRYLIKTRGQQVTLSCSPISGHRSVSWYQQTPGQGLQFLFEYFSETQRNKGNFPGRFSGRQFSNSRSEMNVSTLELGDSALYLCASSREGATGELFFGEGSRLTVL.

V is TRBV30 and J is TRBJ1-2; 10 nucleotides align to TRBD1. J was trimmed by 7 bases and V by 4 bases; bases with no gene match: 9. CDR1 and CDR2 from the germline V gene are GTSNPN and SVGIG (reference sequence). The CDR3 consists of 14 residues. The CDR3 DNA reads as TGTGCCTGGACCCCGACAGGGGGCGCAACTGGCTACACCTTC. The encoded protein is CAWTPTGGATGYTF.

CDR3 in amino acids: CASSEGQGGFSEAFF. The CDR3 DNA reads TGCGCCAGCAGTGAGGGGCAGGGTGGGTTTAGTGAAGCTTTCTTT. The chain couples TRBV10-2 to TRBJ1-1; tentatively, D is TRBD1 (5 bases). Germline lookup yields CDR1 WSHSY and CDR2 SAAADI. The CDR3 is 15 amino acids. Trimming removed 2 bases at V and 7 bases at J, with 17 bases between.

The CDR3 DNA reads as TGTGCCAGCAGTTATCAGGGGCGTTACAATGAGCAGTTCTTC. Protein: CASSYQGRYNEQFF. This rearrangement joins TRBV6-5 to TRBJ2-1, with D perhaps TRBD1 (6 bases). Germline V gene lookup returns CDR1 MNHEY and CDR2 SVGAGI. V was shortened by 3 bases and J by 4 bases, with 10 bases between the two germline ends. The CDR3 sequence is 14 residues long.

The chain recombines TRBV7-2 with TRBJ1-4, with D maybe TRBD1 (5 bases). Germline loops: CDR1 SGHTA, CDR2 FQGNSA. Trimming removed 3 bases from V and 11 bases from J, with 22 bases in between. This CDR3 contains 16 residues. The DNA for the CDR3 is TGTGCCAGCAGCTTGGGGACGGTGAAGTACGGGGGGAAACTGTTTTTT. Protein product: CASSLGTVKYGGKLFF.

The V call is TRBV6-5, the J call TRBJ1-6, with 9 positions matching TRBD1. The V gene end was trimmed by 4 bases and the J gene end by 10 bases; junction bases not matched to a gene: 11. This CDR3 is built from 16 residues. Germline CDR1 is MNHEY and CDR2 is SVGAGI. The CDR3 loop reads CASSFSGTGFNSPLHF. The CDR3 DNA reads TGTGCCAGCAGTTTCTCCGGGACAGGGTTCAACTCACCCCTCCACTTT.

This chain uses TRBV6-1 with TRBJ1-2; D gene ambiguous. V lost 6 bases and J lost 8, with 10 bases in between. Germline CDR1 MNHNS, CDR2 SASEGT. The CDR3 extends over 11 amino acids. The DNA for the CDR3 is TGTGCCAGCAGGGACGGCGGGGGCTACACCTTC. This translates into CASRDGGGYTF.

The rearrangement joins TRBV7-2 to TRBJ2-7, with TRBD1 matching over 7 bases. The J segment lost 6 bases and the V segment lost 2 bases, leaving 7 bases of the junction unmatched. This CDR3 spans 14 amino acids. CDR1 and CDR2 from the germline V gene are SGHTA and FQGNSA. DNA of the CDR3: TGTGCCAGCAGCTTACAGGGGGATTCTAGCGAGCAGTACTTC. Its protein is CASSLQGDSSEQYF.

The J gene is TRBJ2-7, the V gene TRBV30; 11 positions match TRBD1. CDR1 is GTSNPN, CDR2 SVGIG, per germline (reference sequence). The CDR3 covers 14 residues. V shed 5 bases, J shed 5 bases, and the junction held 8 bases outside the gene matches. The CDR3 here is CAWQRTGGFDEQYF. The CDR3 nucleotides are TGTGCCTGGCAACGGACAGGGGGCTTCGACGAGCAGTACTTC.

The chain combines TRBV19 with TRBJ1-4; 9 bases match TRBD1. The CDR3 length is 16 residues. The J segment lost 0 bases and the V segment lost 4 bases, leaving 3 bases of the junction unmatched. CDR1 is LNHDA, CDR2 SQIVND, per germline (reference sequence). The CDR3 DNA is TGTGCCAGTAGTAGGGACAGGGTTGCAACTAATGAAAAACTGTTTTTT. Its translation is CASSRDRVATNEKLFF.

The gene calls are TRBV7-9 and TRBJ1-3, with 11 bases identical to TRBD1. CDR1 SEHNR and CDR2 FQNEAQ come from the germline V gene (reference sequence). The CDR3 consists of 16 residues. V lost 5 bases and J lost 2; bases outside the gene matches: 5. For the CDR3, the DNA is TGTGCCAGCAGCATAGGACAGGGGGCAGCTGGAAACACCATATATTTT. This sequence encodes CASSIGQGAAGNTIYF.

The gene calls are TRBV6-1 and TRBJ2-4, with a possible D match to TRBD2 (7 bases). The CDR3 is 15 residues long. Trimming cost V 2 bases and J 8 bases, with 16 bases left between them. CDR1 MNHNS and CDR2 SASEGT come from the germline V gene. CDR3 nucleotides: TGTGCCAGCAGTGAAAGAGGGGGGGCCTGGGACATTCAGTACTTC. Residues: CASSERGGAWDIQYF.

The V gene is TRBV4-1, the J gene TRBJ1-2; the D gene is possibly TRBD1 (5 bases). V was pared by 2 bases and J by 7 bases, with 11 bases between. Germline CDR1 reads MGHRA; CDR2 reads YSYEKL. This CDR3 spans 13 amino acids. The DNA of the CDR3 is TGCGCCAGCAGCCAACGCCAGGGACTTGGCTACACCTTC. Protein sequence: CASSQRQGLGYTF.

This clone occurred a few times. The chain carries TRBV6-6 and TRBJ2-1; the match to TRBD2 covers 16 bases. CDR1 is MNHNY, CDR2 SVGAGI, per germline (reference sequence). There are 15 residues in the CDR3. Losses at the gene ends were 4 bases for V and 12 bases for J; bases not matched to a gene: 6. CDR3 nucleotide sequence: TGTGCCAGCAGTTGGCCGGGACTAGCGGGGGGGGCGCAGTTCTTC. This gives the protein CASSWPGLAGGAQFF.

This chain joins TRBV9 and TRBJ2-6, with D unresolved. The V gene's germline CDR1 is SGDLS and CDR2 YYNGEE. This CDR3 is built from 15 residues. V gave up 0 bases and J gave up 2 bases, with 6 bases separating them. The chain's CDR3 is CASSVGPAGANVLTF. CDR3 nucleotides: TGTGCCAGCAGCGTAGGTCCAGCTGGGGCCAACGTCCTGACTTTC.

This chain connects TRBV7-3 to TRBJ1-1; 8 positions agree with TRBD1. This CDR3 contains 15 residues. Losses at the gene ends were 3 bases for V and 1 base for J; bases not matched to a gene: 4. Germline V gene data show CDR1 as SGHTA and CDR2 as FQGTGA. CDR3 amino acids: CASSFLGQGNTEAFF. The CDR3 nucleotides are TGTGCCAGCAGCTTCCTAGGACAGGGGAACACTGAAGCTTTCTTT.

V and J are TRBV6-1 and TRBJ2-3, with a tentative D call TRBD2 (5 bases). The CDR3 runs to 13 residues. Trimming took 2 bases from V and 10 from J, leaving 13 bases between them. The germline V gene encodes CDR1 MNHNS and CDR2 SASEGT. The CDR3 reads CASSEFLRGAQYF. CDR3 DNA: TGTGCCAGCAGTGAATTCCTTCGGGGTGCGCAGTATTTT.

The chain joins TRBV5-1 to TRBJ2-3; perhaps TRBD2 as D (6 bases). The V gene lost 0 bases and the J gene lost 5 bases, with 16 bases spanning the gap. Germline V gene data show CDR1 as SGHRS and CDR2 as YFSETQ. The CDR3 is 16 amino acids. CDR3 sequence reads: CASSLALRGSEDTQYF. The CDR3 DNA is TGCGCCAGCAGCTTGGCCCTCCGGGGGTCGGAAGATACGCAGTATTTT.

The V and J genes are TRBV7-9 and TRBJ2-3; unclear D gene. The V end lost 1 base, the J end lost 0 bases, and 8 bases lay between the germline ends. Germline values: CDR1 SEHNR, CDR2 FQNEAQ (reference sequence). The CDR3 runs 15 residues. CDR3 coding DNA: TGTGCCAGCAGCTTAGAGGCGCGGAGCACAGATACGCAGTATTTT. Protein product: CASSLEARSTDTQYF.

The V and J genes are TRBV9 and TRBJ1-3, with TRBD1 identical over 7 bases. There are 16 residues in the CDR3. Germline loops: CDR1 SGDLS, CDR2 YYNGEE. The junction had 8 bases not matched to a gene; V was cut back by 5 bases and J by 0 bases. The CDR3 reads CASSHNRGPSGNTIYF. CDR3 bases: TGTGCCAGCAGTCATAACAGGGGACCCTCTGGAAACACCATATATTTT.

The chain combines TRBV5-8 with TRBJ1-1, with a tentative D call TRBD1 (6 bases). CDR1 and CDR2 (germline): SGHTS, YDEGEE. The CDR3 sequence is 15 residues long. V was clipped by 0 bases and J by 0 bases, with 9 bases between them. CDR3 loop: CASSLGRQVNTEAFF. CDR3 nucleotide sequence: TGTGCCAGCAGCTTGGGAAGACAGGTGAACACTGAAGCTTTCTTT.